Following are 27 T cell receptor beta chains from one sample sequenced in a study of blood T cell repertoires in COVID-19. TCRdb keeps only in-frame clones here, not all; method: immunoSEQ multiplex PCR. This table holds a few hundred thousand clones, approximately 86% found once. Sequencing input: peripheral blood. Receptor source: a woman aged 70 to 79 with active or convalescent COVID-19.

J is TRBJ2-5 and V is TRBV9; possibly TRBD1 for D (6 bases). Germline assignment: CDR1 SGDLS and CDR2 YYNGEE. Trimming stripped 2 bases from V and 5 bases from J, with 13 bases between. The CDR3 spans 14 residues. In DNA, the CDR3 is TGTGCCAGCAGCGTGAACAGGGCAGGGGAGACCCAGTACTTC. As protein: CASSVNRAGETQYF.

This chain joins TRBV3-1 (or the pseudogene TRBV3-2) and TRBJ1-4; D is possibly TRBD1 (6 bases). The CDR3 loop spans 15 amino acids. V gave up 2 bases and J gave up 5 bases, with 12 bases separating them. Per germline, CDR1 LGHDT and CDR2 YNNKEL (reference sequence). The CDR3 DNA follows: TGTGCCAGCAGCCAATTCGGGGGGCGGAATGAAAAACTGTTTTTT. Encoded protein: CASSQFGGRNEKLFF.

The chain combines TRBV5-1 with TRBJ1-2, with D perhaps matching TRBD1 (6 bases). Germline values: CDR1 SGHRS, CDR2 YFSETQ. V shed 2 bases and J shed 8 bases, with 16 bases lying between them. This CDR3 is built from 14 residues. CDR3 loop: CASSLTQGQKGYTF. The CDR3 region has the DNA TGCGCCAGCAGCTTAACGCAGGGGCAGAAGGGCTACACCTTC.

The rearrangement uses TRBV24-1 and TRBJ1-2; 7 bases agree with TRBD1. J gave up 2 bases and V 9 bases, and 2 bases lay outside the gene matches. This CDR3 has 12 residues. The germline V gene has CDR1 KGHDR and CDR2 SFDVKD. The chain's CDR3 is CATWGQNYGYTF. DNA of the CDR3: TGTGCCACCTGGGGACAGAACTATGGCTACACCTTC.

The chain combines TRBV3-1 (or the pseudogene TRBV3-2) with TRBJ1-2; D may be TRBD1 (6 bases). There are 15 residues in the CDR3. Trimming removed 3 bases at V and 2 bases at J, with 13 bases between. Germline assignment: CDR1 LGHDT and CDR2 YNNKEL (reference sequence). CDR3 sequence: CASSQESTGNYGYTF. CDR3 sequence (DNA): TGTGCCAGCAGCCAGGAAAGCACAGGGAACTATGGCTACACCTTC.

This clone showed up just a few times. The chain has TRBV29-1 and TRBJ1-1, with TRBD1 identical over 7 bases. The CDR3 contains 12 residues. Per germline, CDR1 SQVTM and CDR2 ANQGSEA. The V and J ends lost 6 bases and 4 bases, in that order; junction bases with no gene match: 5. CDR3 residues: CSVSRGRTEAFF. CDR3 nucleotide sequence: TGCAGCGTATCGAGGGGGCGCACTGAAGCTTTCTTT.

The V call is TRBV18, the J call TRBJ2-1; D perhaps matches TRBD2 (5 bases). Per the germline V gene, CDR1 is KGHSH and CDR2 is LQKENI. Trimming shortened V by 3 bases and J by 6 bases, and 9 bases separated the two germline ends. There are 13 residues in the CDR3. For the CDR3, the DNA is TGTGCCAGCTCACCCGGGGTTACCAATGAGCAGTTCTTC. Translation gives CASSPGVTNEQFF.

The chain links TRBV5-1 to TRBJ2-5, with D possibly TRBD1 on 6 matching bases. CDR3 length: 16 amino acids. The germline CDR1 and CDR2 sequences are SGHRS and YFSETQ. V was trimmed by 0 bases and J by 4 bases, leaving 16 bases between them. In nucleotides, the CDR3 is TGCGCCAGCAGCTTGGGAGGGTTGGGGGCCGGAGAGACCCAGTACTTC. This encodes CASSLGGLGAGETQYF.

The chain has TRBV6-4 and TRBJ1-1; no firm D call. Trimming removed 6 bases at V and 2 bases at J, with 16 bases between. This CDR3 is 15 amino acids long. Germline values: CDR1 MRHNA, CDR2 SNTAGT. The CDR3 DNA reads TGTGCCAGCAGCCAGACCCTAGCGGCAAACACTGAAGCTTTCTTT. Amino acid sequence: CASSQTLAANTEAFF.

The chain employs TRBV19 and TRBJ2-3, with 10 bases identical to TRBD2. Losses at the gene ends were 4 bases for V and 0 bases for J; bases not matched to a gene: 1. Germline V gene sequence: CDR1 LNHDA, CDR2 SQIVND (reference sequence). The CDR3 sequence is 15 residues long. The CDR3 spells CASSNSGGSTDTQYF. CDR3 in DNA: TGTGCCAGTAGTAATAGCGGGGGGAGCACAGATACGCAGTATTTT.

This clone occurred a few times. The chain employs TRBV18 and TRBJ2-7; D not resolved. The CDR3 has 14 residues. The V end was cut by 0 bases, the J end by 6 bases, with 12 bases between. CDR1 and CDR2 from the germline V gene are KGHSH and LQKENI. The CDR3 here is CASSPPNSSGEQYF. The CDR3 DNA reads TGTGCCAGCTCACCACCGAACTCCTCGGGCGAGCAGTACTTC. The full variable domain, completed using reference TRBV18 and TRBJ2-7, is NAGVMQNPRHLVRRRGQEARLRCSPMKGHSHVYWYRQLPEEGLKFMVYLQKENIIDESGMPKERFSAEFPKEGPSILRIQQVVRGDSAAYFCASSPPNSSGEQYFGPGTRLTVT.

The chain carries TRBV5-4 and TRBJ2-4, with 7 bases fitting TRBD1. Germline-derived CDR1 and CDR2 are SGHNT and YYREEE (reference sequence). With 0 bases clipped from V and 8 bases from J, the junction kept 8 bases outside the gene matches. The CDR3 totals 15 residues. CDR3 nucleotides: TGTGCCAGCAGCTTGGAGAGACAGGGTCGAGACATTCAGTACTTC. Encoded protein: CASSLERQGRDIQYF.

The CDR3 DNA follows: TGCGCCAGCAGCGATACTGGTACTAATTCACCCCTCCACTTT. This encodes CASSDTGTNSPLHF. This sequence joins TRBV5-1 and TRBJ1-6; no clear D gene. Trimming removed 4 bases from V and 6 bases from J, with 11 bases in between. The CDR3 length is 14 residues. From germline, CDR1 is SGHRS and CDR2 YFSETQ. Together with reference TRBV5-1 and TRBJ1-6, the CDR3 gives the full variable domain: KAGVTQTPRYLIKTRGQQVTLSCSPISGHRSVSWYQQTPGQGLQFLFEYFSETQRNKGNFPGRFSGRQFSNSRSEMNVSTLELGDSALYLCASSDTGTNSPLHFGNGTRLTVT.

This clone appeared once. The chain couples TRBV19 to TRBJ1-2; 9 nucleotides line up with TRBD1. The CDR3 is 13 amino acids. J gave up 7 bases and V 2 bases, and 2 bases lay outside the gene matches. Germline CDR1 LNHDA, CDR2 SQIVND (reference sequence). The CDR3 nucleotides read TGTGCCAGTAGTATACTACAGGGGGCTGGCTACACCTTC. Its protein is CASSILQGAGYTF.

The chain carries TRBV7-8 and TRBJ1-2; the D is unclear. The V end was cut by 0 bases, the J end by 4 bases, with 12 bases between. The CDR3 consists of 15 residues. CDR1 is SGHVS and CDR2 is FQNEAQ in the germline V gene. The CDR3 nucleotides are TGTGCCAGCAGCTTAGCAGCACCGACATCCTATGGCTACACCTTC. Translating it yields CASSLAAPTSYGYTF.

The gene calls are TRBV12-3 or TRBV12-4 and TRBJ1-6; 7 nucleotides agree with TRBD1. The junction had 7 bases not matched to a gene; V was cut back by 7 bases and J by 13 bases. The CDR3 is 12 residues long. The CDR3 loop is CASKDRSLPLHF. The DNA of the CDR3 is TGTGCCAGCAAGGACAGGAGTCTGCCCCTCCACTTT.

The CDR3 region is CASSPPGQGDDEQYF. The DNA of the CDR3 is TGTGCCAGCTCACCGCCGGGACAGGGGGATGACGAGCAGTACTTC. The chain joins TRBV18 to TRBJ2-7, with TRBD1 matching over 11 bases. V lost 3 bases to trimming and J lost 5 bases; unmatched junction nucleotides: 6. The CDR3 runs 15 residues. The germline V gene encodes CDR1 KGHSH and CDR2 LQKENI.

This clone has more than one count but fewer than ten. The DNA for the CDR3 is TGTGCCAGCAGCCTCGGACAGGGGAAGCTGTTTTTT. Protein sequence: CASSLGQGKLFF. The chain links TRBV6-2 or TRBV6-3 to TRBJ2-2; the match to TRBD1 covers 9 bases. Germline CDR1 MNHEY, CDR2 SVGEGT. This CDR3 spans 12 amino acids. The V segment lost 6 bases and the J segment 12 bases; nucleotides outside the gene matches: 5.

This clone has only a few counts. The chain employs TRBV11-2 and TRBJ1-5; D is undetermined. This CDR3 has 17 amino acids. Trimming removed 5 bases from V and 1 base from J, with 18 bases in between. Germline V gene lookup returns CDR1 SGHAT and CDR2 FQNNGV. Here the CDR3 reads CASSRPPGRESNQPQHF. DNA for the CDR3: TGTGCCAGCAGCCGCCCCCCTGGGAGGGAGAGCAATCAGCCCCAGCATTTT.

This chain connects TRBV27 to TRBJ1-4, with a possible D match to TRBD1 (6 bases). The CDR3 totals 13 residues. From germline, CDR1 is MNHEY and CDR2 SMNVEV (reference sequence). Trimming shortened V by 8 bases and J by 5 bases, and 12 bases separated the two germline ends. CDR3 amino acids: CASLKQGNEKLFF. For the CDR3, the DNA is TGTGCCAGCCTTAAACAGGGAAATGAAAAACTGTTTTTT.

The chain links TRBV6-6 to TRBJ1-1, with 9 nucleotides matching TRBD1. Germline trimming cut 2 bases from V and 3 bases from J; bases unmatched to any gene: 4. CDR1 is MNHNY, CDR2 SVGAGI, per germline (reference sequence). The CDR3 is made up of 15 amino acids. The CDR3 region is CASSYPQGADTEAFF. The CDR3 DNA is TGTGCCAGCAGTTACCCACAGGGGGCGGACACTGAAGCTTTCTTT.

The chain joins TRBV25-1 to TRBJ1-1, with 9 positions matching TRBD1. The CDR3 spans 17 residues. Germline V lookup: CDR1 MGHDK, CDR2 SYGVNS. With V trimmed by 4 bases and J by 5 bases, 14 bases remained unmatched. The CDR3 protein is CASSAGQGTMFGTEAFF. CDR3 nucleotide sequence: TGTGCCAGCAGTGCCGGACAGGGGACAATGTTTGGGACTGAAGCTTTCTTT.

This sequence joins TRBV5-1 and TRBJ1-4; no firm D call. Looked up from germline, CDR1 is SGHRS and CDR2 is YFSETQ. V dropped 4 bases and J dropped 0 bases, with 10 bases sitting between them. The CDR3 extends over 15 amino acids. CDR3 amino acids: CASSPTVATNEKLFF. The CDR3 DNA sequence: TGCGCCAGCAGCCCCACAGTTGCAACTAATGAAAAACTGTTTTTT.

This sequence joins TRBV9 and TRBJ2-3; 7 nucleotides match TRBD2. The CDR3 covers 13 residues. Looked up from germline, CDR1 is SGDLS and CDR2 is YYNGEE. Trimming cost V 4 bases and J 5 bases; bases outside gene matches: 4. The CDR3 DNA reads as TGTGCCAGCAGCCCCTGGGGGGGAGATACGCAGTATTTT. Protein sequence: CASSPWGGDTQYF.

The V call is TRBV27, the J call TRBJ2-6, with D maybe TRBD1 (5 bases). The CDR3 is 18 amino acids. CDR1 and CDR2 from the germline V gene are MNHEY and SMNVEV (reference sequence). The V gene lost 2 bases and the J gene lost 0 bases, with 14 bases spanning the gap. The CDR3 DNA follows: TGTGCCAGCAGTTTACTACAGGCCACCAGCTCTGGGGCCAACGTCCTGACTTTC. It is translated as CASSLLQATSSGANVLTF.

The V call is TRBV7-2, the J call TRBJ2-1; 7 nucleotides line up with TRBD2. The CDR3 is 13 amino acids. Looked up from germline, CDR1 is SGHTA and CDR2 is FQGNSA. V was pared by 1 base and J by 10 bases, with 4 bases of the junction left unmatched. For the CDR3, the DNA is TGTGCCAGCAGCTTAGGGGGACTAAGCGAGCAGTTCTTC. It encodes CASSLGGLSEQFF.

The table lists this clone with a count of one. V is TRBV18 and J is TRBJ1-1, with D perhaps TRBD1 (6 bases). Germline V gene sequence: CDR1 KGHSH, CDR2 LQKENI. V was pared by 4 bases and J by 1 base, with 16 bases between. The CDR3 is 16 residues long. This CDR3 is CASSRGWGQANTEAFF. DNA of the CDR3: TGTGCCAGCTCACGGGGTTGGGGGCAGGCGAACACTGAAGCTTTCTTT.